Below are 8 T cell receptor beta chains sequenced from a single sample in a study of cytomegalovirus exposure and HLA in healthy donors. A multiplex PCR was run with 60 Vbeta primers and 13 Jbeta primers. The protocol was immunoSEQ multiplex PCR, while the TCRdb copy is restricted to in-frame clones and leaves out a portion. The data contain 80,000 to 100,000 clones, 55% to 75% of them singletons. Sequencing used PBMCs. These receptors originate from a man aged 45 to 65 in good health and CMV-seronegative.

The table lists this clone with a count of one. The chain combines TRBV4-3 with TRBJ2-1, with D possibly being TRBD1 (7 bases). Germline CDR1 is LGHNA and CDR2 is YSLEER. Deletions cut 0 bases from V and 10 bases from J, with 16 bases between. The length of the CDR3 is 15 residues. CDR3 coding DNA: TGCGCCAGCAGCCAAGACGACAGGGCGGGGACGGAGCAGTTCTTC. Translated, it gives CASSQDDRAGTEQFF.

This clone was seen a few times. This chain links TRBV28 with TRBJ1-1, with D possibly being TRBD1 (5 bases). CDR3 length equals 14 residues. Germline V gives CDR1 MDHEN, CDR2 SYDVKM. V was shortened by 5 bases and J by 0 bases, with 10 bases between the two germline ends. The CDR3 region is CASSTTEVNTEAFF. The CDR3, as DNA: TGTGCCAGCAGTACGACAGAGGTGAACACTGAAGCTTTCTTT.

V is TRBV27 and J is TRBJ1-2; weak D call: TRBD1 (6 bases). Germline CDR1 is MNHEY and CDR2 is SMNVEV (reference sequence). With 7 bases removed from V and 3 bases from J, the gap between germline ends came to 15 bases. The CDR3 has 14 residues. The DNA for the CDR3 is TGTGCCAGCAAAGTAAGGGGGTCTGACTATGGCTACACCTTC. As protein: CASKVRGSDYGYTF.

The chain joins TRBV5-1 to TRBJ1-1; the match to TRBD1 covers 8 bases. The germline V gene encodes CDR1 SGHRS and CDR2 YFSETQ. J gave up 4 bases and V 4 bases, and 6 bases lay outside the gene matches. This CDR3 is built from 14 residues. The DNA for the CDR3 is TGCGCCAGCAGCCCCAGACAGGGGACCACTGAAGCTTTCTTT. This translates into CASSPRQGTTEAFF.

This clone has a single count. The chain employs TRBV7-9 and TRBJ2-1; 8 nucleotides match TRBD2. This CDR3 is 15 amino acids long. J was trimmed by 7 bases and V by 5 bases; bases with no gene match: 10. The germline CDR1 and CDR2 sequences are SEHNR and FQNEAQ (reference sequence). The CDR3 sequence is CASSAAGLAGNEQFF. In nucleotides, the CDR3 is TGTGCCAGCAGCGCGGCCGGACTAGCCGGTAATGAGCAGTTCTTC.

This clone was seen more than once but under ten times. Here the CDR3 reads CASSLTDSRGNEQFF. The DNA for the CDR3 is TGTGCCAGCAGCCTAACGGACTCACGGGGCAATGAGCAGTTCTTC. J is TRBJ2-1 and V is TRBV9; D is perhaps TRBD2 (5 bases). There are 15 residues in the CDR3. Trimming left V 4 bases short and J 6 bases short, with 17 bases between. Germline V gene sequence: CDR1 SGDLS, CDR2 YYNGEE.

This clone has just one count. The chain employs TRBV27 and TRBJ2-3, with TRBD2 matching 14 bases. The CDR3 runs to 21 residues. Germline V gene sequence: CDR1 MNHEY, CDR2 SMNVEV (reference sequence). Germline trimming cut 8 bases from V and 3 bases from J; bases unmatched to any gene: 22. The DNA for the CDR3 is TGTGCCAGCCCGAAGTGGGGGACTAGCGGGGGTAAGAGAGTTGCGACAGATACGCAGTATTTT. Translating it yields CASPKWGTSGGKRVATDTQYF.

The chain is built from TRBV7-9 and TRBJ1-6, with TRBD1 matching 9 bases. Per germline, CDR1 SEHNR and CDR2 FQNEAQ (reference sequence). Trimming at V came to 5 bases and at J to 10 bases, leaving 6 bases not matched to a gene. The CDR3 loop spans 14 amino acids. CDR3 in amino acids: CASSPGQGQSPLHF. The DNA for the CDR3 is TGTGCCAGCAGCCCGGGACAGGGACAGTCACCCCTCCACTTT.